The 12 T cell receptor beta chains below come from one sample, sequenced in a study of T cell responses to AZD1222 COVID-19 vaccine. The assay was immunoSEQ multiplex PCR, and TCRdb's table has in-frame clones only and misses some. The profile shows about 140,000 clones, roughly 90% of them singletons. The sample consisted of peripheral blood, taken on day 0 of AZD1222 vaccination. These TCRs come from an adult in good health.

V and J are TRBV10-3 and TRBJ2-1; 8 bases map to TRBD2. Germline assignment: CDR1 ENHRY and CDR2 SYGVKD. The CDR3 extends over 14 amino acids. V gave up 9 bases and J gave up 7 bases; unmatched junction bases: 11. The CDR3, as DNA: TGTGCCATAAGCCCCAGCGGGGGTGGGAATGAGCAGTTCTTC. This sequence encodes CAISPSGGGNEQFF.

The V call is TRBV3-1 (or the pseudogene TRBV3-2), the J call TRBJ1-2, with TRBD1 as a possible D gene (5 bases). Germline V lookup: CDR1 LGHDT, CDR2 YNNKEL (reference sequence). The CDR3 sequence is 15 residues long. Trimming shortened V by 4 bases and J by 4 bases, and 16 bases separated the two germline ends. Written as DNA, the CDR3 is TGTGCCAGCAGCCGAGCACGGGGGTTCGGCTATGGCTACACCTTC. It translates to CASSRARGFGYGYTF.

This rearrangement joins TRBV13 to TRBJ2-7; tentative D call: TRBD1 (5 bases). V shed 0 bases and J shed 2 bases, with 11 bases lying between them. Per germline, CDR1 PRHDT and CDR2 FYEKMQ (reference sequence). This CDR3 contains 15 residues. The CDR3 DNA reads TGTGCCAGCAGCTTAGGGGCACAGGTCGCCTACGAGCAGTACTTC. Protein: CASSLGAQVAYEQYF.

The chain carries TRBV18 and TRBJ1-5; unclear D gene. The V gene's germline CDR1 is KGHSH and CDR2 LQKENI. The V gene lost 2 bases and the J gene lost 4 bases, with 9 bases spanning the gap. The CDR3 has 14 amino acids. CDR3 sequence reads: CASSPKNGNQPQHF. The CDR3 nucleotides read TGTGCCAGCTCACCAAAGAACGGGAATCAGCCCCAGCATTTT. The full variable domain, its missing parts supplied by reference TRBV18 and TRBJ1-5, is NAGVMQNPRHLVRRRGQEARLRCSPMKGHSHVYWYRQLPEEGLKFMVYLQKENIIDESGMPKERFSAEFPKEGPSILRIQQVVRGDSAAYFCASSPKNGNQPQHFGDGTRLSIL.

This clone was counted only a few times. The V and J genes are TRBV11-1 and TRBJ1-6; D remains ambiguous. The germline V gene has CDR1 SGHAT and CDR2 FQDESV (reference sequence). This CDR3 region has 13 residues. The V end lost 5 bases, the J end lost 0 bases, and 2 bases lay between the germline ends. This CDR3 is CASSGSYNSPLHF. In DNA form, the CDR3 reads TGTGCCAGCAGCGGCTCCTATAATTCACCCCTCCACTTT.

The chain couples TRBV15 to TRBJ1-2, with no clear D. Germline V gene sequence: CDR1 LNHNV, CDR2 YYDKDF (reference sequence). This CDR3 has 15 amino acids. V was trimmed by 0 bases and J by 5 bases, leaving 13 bases between them. The CDR3 here is CATSRDRRDRYGYTF. The CDR3 bases are TGTGCCACCAGCAGAGATAGGCGGGATAGGTATGGCTACACCTTC.

V gene TRBV7-2 combines with J gene TRBJ2-3; 16 bases are shared with TRBD2. Germline trimming cut 5 bases from V and 6 bases from J; bases unmatched to any gene: 5. The CDR3 length is 16 residues. The germline V gene has CDR1 SGHTA and CDR2 FQGNSA. The CDR3 here is CASSGTSGGARDTQYF. In DNA, the CDR3 is TGTGCCAGCAGCGGGACTAGCGGGGGGGCCAGGGATACGCAGTATTTT.

The chain joins TRBV11-3 to TRBJ2-7, with D hard to call. The germline V and J ends were trimmed by 5 bases and 5 bases, with 19 bases remaining between them. The germline CDR1 and CDR2 sequences are SGHNT and YENEEA. CDR3 length: 15 amino acids. The chain's CDR3 is CASSPHPGSPHEQYF. The CDR3 DNA follows: TGTGCCAGCAGCCCCCACCCGGGCTCCCCCCACGAGCAGTACTTC.

This clone came up a few times. The chain has TRBV19 and TRBJ2-4; D is tentatively TRBD1 or TRBD2 (7 bases each). The germline CDR1 and CDR2 sequences are LNHDA and SQIVND (reference sequence). The length of the CDR3 is 15 residues. V was pared by 5 bases and J by 5 bases, with 16 bases between. The CDR3 here is CASSSPGGRENIQYF. The CDR3 nucleotides are TGTGCCAGTAGTTCCCCAGGGGGGAGGGAAAACATTCAGTACTTC.

V is TRBV5-6 and J is TRBJ2-7, with D tentatively TRBD2 (5 bases). CDR3 length: 13 residues. V was pared by 4 bases and J by 0 bases, with 8 bases between. The germline gives CDR1 SGHDT, CDR2 YYEEEE. The DNA for the CDR3 is TGTGCCAGCAGCGCGGGCCCCTCCTACGAGCAGTACTTC. Its protein product is CASSAGPSYEQYF.

This chain's CDR3 is CASRLGESTEAFF. The DNA of the CDR3 is TGTGCCAGCAGACTGGGGGAGAGCACTGAAGCTTTCTTT. V usage is TRBV3-1 (or the pseudogene TRBV3-2) and J usage is TRBJ1-1, with D tentatively TRBD1 (5 bases). Germline-derived CDR1 and CDR2 are LGHDT and YNNKEL (reference sequence). Trimming pared 6 bases from V and 4 bases from J, leaving 12 bases between. The CDR3 runs to 13 residues.

The rearrangement uses TRBV6-2 or TRBV6-3 and TRBJ2-1; 9 nucleotides line up with TRBD2. J lost 9 bases, V lost 3 bases, and 6 bases had no gene match. The CDR3 runs to 14 residues. Germline lookup yields CDR1 MNHEY and CDR2 SVGEGT. This CDR3 reads CASSYSGGRGEQFF. The CDR3 DNA reads TGTGCCAGCAGTTATAGCGGGGGTAGAGGTGAGCAGTTCTTC.